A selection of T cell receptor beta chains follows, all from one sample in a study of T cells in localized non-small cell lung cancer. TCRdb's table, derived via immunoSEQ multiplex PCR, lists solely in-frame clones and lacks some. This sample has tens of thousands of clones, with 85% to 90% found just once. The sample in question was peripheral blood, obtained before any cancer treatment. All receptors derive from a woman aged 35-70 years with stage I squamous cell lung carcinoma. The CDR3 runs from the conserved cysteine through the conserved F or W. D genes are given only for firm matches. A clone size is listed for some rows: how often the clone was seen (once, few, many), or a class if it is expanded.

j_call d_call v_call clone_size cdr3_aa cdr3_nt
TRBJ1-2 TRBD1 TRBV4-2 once CASSQDQGTGRGYTF TGTGCCAGCAGCCAAGATCAAGGGACAGGGAGAGGCTACACCTTC
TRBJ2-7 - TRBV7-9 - CASTAGAVGEQYF TGTGCCAGCACCGCGGGGGCGGTGGGGGAGCAGTACTTC
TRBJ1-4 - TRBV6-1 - CASRRDTNEKLFF TGTGCCAGCAGGAGGGATACTAATGAAAAACTGTTTTTT
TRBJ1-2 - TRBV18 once CASSPYTDYNYGYTF TGTGCCAGCTCACCATACACAGATTATAACTATGGCTACACCTTC
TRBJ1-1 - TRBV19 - CASIALGAGEAFF TGTGCCAGTATAGCATTGGGGGCCGGTGAAGCTTTCTTT
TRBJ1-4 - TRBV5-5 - CASSLDGAGTNEKLFF TGTGCCAGCAGCTTGGACGGGGCAGGGACTAATGAAAAACTGTTTTTT
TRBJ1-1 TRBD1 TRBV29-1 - CSVRQGGGTEAFF TGCAGCGTTCGACAGGGAGGGGGCACTGAAGCTTTCTTT
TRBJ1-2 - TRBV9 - CASSTNGLYGYTF TGTGCCAGCAGCACAAACGGACTCTATGGCTACACCTTC
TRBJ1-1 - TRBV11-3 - CASSSSPDTEAFF TGTGCCAGCAGCTCCTCGCCGGACACTGAAGCTTTCTTT
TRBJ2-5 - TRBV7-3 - CASSSERGETQYF TGTGCCAGCAGCTCGGAGAGGGGAGAGACCCAGTACTTC
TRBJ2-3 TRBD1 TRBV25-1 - CASSPTGNTDTQYF TGTGCCAGCAGCCCGACAGGGAATACAGATACGCAGTATTTT
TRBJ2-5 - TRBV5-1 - CASSLRVQETQYF TGCGCCAGCAGCTTAAGGGTCCAAGAGACCCAGTACTTC
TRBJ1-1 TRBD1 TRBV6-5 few CASSPRDRGNTEAFF TGTGCCAGCAGTCCCCGGGACAGGGGGAACACTGAAGCTTTCTTT
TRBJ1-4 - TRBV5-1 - CASSLGLTEEKLFF TGCGCCAGCAGCTTAGGACTCACGGAGGAAAAACTGTTTTTT
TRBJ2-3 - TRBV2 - CASSTPGNTQYF TGTGCCAGCAGTACACCGGGAAATACGCAGTATTTT
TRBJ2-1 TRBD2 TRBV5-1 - CASSLAGSLYNEQFF TGCGCCAGCAGCTTAGCGGGGAGTCTCTACAATGAGCAGTTCTTC
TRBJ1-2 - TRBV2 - CASSVDTQINYGYTF TGTGCCAGCAGCGTGGACACCCAGATTAACTATGGCTACACCTTC
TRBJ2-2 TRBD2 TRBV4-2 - CASSQVPGLGAGELFF TGTGCCAGCAGCCAAGTCCCGGGACTAGGGGCCGGGGAGCTGTTTTTT
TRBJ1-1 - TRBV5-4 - CASSPGGARNTEAFF TGTGCCAGCAGCCCGGGCGGGGCCAGGAACACTGAAGCTTTCTTT
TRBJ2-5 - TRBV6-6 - CASSLTQETQYF TGTGCCAGCAGTTTGACTCAAGAGACCCAGTACTTC
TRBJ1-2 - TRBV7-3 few CASSLSFADGYTF TGTGCCAGCAGCTTATCGTTTGCGGATGGCTACACCTTC
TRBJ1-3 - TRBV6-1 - CASSEAGGVGNTIYF TGTGCCAGCAGTGAAGCAGGAGGGGTTGGAAACACCATATATTTT
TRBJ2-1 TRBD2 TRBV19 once CASSIQPSGGYNEQFF TGTGCCAGTAGTATTCAGCCTAGCGGGGGCTACAATGAGCAGTTCTTC